This paragraph reports one TCR beta chain. Its antigen is undetermined. The table came from immunoSEQ multiplex PCR; TCRdb's copy has only in-frame clones and leaves some out. Of 300,000 to 450,000 clones in the sample, roughly 85% were seen once. This record belongs to a study of Ad26.COV2.S vaccination and SARS-CoV-2 variants. Noted treatment: around 19 received Ad26.COV2.S at low or high dose, single or two shots; about 5 received placebo; per-sample allocation not given. Sampling was done on day 63 after the first vaccine or placebo injection. CDR1 SEHNR and CDR2 FQNEAQ come from the germline V gene (reference sequence). This CDR3 comprises 15 residues. V shed 2 bases, J shed 5 bases, and the junction held 5 bases outside the gene matches. General observations from the study: Spike-specific TCR breadth ran higher among vaccine recipients than placebo recipients.

The sequence derives from a person aged 18-60 years who received the Ad26.COV2.S COVID-19 vaccine or a placebo. J is TRBJ2-7 and V is TRBV7-9; 11 nucleotides match TRBD2. This specimen was peripheral blood, taken in a trial of Ad26.COV2.S vaccine versus placebo. The CDR3 region is CASSLRLAGINEQYF. Here the CDR3 DNA reads TGTGCCAGCAGCTTAAGACTAGCGGGAATCAACGAGCAGTACTTC.